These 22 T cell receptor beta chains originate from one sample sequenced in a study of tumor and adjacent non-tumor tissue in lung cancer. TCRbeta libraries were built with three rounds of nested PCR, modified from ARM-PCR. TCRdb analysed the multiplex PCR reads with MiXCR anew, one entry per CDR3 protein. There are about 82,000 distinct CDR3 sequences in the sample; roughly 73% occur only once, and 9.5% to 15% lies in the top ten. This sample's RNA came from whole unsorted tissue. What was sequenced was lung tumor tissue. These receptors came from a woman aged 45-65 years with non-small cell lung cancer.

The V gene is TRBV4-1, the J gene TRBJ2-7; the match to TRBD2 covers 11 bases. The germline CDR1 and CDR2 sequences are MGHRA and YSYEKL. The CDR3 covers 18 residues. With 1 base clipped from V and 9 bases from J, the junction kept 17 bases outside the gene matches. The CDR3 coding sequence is TGCGCCAGCAGCCAAGTAGATTTGGGACTAGCGGAAGGGAACGGGCAGTACTTC. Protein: CASSQVDLGLAEGNGQYF.

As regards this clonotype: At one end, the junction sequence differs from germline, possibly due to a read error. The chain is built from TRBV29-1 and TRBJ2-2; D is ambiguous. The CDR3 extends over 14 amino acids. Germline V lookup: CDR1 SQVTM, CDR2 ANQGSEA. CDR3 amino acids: CSVESPVNAGELFF. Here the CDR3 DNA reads TGCAGTGTTGAGAGCCCGGTGAACGCCGGGGAGCTGTTTTTT.

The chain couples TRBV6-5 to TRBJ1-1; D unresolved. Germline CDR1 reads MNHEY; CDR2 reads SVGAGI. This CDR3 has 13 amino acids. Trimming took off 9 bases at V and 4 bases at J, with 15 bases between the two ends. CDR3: CASRNPWGTEAFF. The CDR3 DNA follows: TGTGCCAGTAGGAACCCCTGGGGCACTGAAGCTTTCTTT.

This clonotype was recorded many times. CDR3 protein: CASSDFGDRDEKLFF. In DNA form, the CDR3 reads TGCGCCAGCAGTGATTTTGGGGACCGGGACGAAAAACTGTTTTTT. The genes are TRBV10-2 and TRBJ1-4; D may be TRBD1 (5 bases). Trimming removed 3 bases at V and 8 bases at J, with 16 bases between. The germline V gene has CDR1 WSHSY and CDR2 SAAADI. The CDR3 consists of 15 residues.

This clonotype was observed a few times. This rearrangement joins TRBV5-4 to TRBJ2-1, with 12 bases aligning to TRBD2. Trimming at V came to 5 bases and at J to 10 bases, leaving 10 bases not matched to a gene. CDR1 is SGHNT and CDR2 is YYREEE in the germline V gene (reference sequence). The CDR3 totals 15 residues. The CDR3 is CASSRTSGELGEQFF. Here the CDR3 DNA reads TGTGCCAGCAGTCGGACTAGCGGGGAGTTGGGAGAGCAGTTCTTC. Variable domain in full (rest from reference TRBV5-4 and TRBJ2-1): ETGVTQSPTHLIKTRGQQVTLRCSSQSGHNTVSWYQQALGQGPQFIFQYYREEENGRGNFPPRFSGLQFPNYSSELNVNALELDDSALYLCASSRTSGELGEQFFGPGTRLTVL.

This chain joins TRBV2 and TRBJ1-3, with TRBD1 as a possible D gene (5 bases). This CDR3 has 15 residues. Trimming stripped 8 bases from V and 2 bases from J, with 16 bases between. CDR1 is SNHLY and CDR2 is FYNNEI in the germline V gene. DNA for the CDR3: TGTGCCAGCCTAGACAGCCGGCCGCCTGGAAACACCATATATTTT. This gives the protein CASLDSRPPGNTIYF.

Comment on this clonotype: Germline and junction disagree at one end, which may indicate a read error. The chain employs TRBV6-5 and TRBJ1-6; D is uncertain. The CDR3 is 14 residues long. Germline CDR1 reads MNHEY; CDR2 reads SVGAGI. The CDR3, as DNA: TGTACCAGCAGTTACAGACGGCTGAATTCACCCTTCCACTTT. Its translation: CTSSYRRLNSPFHF.

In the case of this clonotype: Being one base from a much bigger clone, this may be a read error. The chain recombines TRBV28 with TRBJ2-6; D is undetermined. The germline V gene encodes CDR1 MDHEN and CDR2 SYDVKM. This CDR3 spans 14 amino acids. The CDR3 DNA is TGTGCCACCAGTTTTATGAGCGGGGCCAACGTCCTGACTTTC. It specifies CATSFMSGANVLTF.

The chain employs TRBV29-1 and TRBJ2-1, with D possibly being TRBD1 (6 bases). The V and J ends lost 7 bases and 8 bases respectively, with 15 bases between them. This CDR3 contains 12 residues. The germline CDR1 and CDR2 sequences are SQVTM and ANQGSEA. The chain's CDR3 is CSGIGQCYEQFF. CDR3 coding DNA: TGCAGCGGGATCGGACAGTGCTATGAGCAGTTCTTC.

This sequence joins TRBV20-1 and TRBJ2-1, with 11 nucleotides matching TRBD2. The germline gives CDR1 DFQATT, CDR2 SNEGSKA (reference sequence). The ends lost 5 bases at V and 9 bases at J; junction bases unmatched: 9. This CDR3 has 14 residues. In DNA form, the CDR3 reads TGCAGTGCTGCGGGACTAGCGGACTGCATTGAGCAGTTCTTC. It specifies CSAAGLADCIEQFF.

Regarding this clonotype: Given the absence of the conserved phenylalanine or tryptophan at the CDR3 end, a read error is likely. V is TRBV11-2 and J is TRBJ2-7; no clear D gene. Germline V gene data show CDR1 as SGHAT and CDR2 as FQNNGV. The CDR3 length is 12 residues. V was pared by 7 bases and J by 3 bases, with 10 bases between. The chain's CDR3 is CASNSQGYEQYL. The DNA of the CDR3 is TGTGCCAGCAATTCACAAGGCTACGAGCAGTACCTC.

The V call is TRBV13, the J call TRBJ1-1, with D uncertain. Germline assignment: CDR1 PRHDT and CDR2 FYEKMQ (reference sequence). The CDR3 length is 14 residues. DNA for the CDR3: TGTGGCAGTAGCGGCCAATGGATGAACACTGAAGCTTTCTTT. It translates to CGSSGQWMNTEAFF.

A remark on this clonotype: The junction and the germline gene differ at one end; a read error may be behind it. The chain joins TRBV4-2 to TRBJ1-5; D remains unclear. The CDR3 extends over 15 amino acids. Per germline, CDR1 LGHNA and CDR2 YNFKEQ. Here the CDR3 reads CVSSQDPTSNQPQHF. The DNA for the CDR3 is TGTGTCAGCAGCCAAGACCCCACTAGCAATCAGCCCCAACATTTT.

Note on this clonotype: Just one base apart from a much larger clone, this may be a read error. The CDR3 nucleotides are TGTGCCAGCAGCTTAGCGGGACAGGTCTATGGCTACACCTTC. This codes for CASSLAGQVYGYTF. The gene calls are TRBV11-2 and TRBJ1-2, with 8 bases lining up with TRBD1. The length of the CDR3 is 14 residues. The germline V gene encodes CDR1 SGHAT and CDR2 FQNNGV. The J segment lost 4 bases and the V segment lost 1 base, leaving 2 bases of the junction unmatched.

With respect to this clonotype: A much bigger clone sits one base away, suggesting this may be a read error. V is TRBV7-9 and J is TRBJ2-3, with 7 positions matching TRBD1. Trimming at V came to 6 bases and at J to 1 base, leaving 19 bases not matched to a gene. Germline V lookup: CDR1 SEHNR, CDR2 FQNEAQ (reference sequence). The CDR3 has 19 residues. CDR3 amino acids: CASRPGQENFQTGTDTQYF. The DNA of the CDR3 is TGTGCCAGCAGACCCGGACAGGAGAATTTCCAAACTGGCACAGATACGCAGTATTTT.

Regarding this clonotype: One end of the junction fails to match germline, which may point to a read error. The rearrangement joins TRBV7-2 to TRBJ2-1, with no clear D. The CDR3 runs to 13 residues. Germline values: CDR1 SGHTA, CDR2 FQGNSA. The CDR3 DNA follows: TGTGCCAGTAGCTTAGGGCTTTTTTATGAGCAGTTCTTC. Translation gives CASSLGLFYEQFF. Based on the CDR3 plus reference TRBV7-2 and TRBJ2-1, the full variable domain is GAGVSQSPSNKVTEKGKDVELRCDPISGHTALYWYRQSLGQGLEFLIYFQGNSAPDKSGLPSDRFSAERTGGSVSTLTIQRTQQEDSAVYLCASSLGLFYEQFFGPGTRLTVL.

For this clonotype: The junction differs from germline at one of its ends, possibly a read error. The CDR3 DNA follows: TGTGCCAGCAGTCCCCAAGAACGGCAAAACATTCAGCACTTC. It yields the protein CASSPQERQNIQHF. V gene TRBV6-2 or TRBV6-3 combines with J gene TRBJ2-4, with no clear D. Germline V gene data show CDR1 as MNHEY and CDR2 as SVGEGT. This CDR3 region has 14 residues.

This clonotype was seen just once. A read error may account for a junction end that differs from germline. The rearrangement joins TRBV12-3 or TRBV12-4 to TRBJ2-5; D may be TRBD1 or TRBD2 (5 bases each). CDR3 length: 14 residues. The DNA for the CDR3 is TGTGCCAGCAGTCCCCGGGACGGACAAGAGACACAGTACTTC. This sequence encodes CASSPRDGQETQYF.

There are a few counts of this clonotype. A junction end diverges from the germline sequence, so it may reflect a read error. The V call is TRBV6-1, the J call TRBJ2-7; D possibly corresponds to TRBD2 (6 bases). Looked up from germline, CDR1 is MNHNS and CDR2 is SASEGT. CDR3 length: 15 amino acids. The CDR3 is CTSSAGTPSRNEQYF. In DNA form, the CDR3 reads TGTACCAGCAGTGCCGGGACTCCCTCTCGGAACGAGCAGTATTTC.

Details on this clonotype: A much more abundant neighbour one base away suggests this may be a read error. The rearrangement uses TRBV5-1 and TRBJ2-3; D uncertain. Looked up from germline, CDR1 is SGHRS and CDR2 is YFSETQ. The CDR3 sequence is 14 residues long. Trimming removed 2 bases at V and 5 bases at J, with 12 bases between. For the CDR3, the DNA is TGCGCCAGCAGCTTTCGACCAGATCAAGATACGCAGTATTTT. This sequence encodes CASSFRPDQDTQYF.

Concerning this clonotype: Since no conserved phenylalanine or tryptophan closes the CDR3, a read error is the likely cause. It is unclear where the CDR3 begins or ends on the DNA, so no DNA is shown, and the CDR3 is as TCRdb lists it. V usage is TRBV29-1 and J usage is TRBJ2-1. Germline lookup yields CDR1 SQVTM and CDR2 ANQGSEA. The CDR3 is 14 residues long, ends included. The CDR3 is CSVEGRGSYNEHFV.

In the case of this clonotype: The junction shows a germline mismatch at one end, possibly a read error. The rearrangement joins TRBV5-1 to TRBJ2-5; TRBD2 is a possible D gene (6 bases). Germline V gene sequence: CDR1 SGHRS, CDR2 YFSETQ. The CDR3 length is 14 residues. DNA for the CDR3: TGTGCCAGCAGCTTAGCGGTAGGAGGGGAGATCCAGTACTTC. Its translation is CASSLAVGGEIQYF. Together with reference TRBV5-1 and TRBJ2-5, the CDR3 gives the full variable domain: KAGVTQTPRYLIKTRGQQVTLSCSPISGHRSVSWYQQTPGQGLQFLFEYFSETQRNKGNFPGRFSGRQFSNSRSEMNVSTLELGDSALYLCASSLAVGGEIQYFGPGTRLLVL.